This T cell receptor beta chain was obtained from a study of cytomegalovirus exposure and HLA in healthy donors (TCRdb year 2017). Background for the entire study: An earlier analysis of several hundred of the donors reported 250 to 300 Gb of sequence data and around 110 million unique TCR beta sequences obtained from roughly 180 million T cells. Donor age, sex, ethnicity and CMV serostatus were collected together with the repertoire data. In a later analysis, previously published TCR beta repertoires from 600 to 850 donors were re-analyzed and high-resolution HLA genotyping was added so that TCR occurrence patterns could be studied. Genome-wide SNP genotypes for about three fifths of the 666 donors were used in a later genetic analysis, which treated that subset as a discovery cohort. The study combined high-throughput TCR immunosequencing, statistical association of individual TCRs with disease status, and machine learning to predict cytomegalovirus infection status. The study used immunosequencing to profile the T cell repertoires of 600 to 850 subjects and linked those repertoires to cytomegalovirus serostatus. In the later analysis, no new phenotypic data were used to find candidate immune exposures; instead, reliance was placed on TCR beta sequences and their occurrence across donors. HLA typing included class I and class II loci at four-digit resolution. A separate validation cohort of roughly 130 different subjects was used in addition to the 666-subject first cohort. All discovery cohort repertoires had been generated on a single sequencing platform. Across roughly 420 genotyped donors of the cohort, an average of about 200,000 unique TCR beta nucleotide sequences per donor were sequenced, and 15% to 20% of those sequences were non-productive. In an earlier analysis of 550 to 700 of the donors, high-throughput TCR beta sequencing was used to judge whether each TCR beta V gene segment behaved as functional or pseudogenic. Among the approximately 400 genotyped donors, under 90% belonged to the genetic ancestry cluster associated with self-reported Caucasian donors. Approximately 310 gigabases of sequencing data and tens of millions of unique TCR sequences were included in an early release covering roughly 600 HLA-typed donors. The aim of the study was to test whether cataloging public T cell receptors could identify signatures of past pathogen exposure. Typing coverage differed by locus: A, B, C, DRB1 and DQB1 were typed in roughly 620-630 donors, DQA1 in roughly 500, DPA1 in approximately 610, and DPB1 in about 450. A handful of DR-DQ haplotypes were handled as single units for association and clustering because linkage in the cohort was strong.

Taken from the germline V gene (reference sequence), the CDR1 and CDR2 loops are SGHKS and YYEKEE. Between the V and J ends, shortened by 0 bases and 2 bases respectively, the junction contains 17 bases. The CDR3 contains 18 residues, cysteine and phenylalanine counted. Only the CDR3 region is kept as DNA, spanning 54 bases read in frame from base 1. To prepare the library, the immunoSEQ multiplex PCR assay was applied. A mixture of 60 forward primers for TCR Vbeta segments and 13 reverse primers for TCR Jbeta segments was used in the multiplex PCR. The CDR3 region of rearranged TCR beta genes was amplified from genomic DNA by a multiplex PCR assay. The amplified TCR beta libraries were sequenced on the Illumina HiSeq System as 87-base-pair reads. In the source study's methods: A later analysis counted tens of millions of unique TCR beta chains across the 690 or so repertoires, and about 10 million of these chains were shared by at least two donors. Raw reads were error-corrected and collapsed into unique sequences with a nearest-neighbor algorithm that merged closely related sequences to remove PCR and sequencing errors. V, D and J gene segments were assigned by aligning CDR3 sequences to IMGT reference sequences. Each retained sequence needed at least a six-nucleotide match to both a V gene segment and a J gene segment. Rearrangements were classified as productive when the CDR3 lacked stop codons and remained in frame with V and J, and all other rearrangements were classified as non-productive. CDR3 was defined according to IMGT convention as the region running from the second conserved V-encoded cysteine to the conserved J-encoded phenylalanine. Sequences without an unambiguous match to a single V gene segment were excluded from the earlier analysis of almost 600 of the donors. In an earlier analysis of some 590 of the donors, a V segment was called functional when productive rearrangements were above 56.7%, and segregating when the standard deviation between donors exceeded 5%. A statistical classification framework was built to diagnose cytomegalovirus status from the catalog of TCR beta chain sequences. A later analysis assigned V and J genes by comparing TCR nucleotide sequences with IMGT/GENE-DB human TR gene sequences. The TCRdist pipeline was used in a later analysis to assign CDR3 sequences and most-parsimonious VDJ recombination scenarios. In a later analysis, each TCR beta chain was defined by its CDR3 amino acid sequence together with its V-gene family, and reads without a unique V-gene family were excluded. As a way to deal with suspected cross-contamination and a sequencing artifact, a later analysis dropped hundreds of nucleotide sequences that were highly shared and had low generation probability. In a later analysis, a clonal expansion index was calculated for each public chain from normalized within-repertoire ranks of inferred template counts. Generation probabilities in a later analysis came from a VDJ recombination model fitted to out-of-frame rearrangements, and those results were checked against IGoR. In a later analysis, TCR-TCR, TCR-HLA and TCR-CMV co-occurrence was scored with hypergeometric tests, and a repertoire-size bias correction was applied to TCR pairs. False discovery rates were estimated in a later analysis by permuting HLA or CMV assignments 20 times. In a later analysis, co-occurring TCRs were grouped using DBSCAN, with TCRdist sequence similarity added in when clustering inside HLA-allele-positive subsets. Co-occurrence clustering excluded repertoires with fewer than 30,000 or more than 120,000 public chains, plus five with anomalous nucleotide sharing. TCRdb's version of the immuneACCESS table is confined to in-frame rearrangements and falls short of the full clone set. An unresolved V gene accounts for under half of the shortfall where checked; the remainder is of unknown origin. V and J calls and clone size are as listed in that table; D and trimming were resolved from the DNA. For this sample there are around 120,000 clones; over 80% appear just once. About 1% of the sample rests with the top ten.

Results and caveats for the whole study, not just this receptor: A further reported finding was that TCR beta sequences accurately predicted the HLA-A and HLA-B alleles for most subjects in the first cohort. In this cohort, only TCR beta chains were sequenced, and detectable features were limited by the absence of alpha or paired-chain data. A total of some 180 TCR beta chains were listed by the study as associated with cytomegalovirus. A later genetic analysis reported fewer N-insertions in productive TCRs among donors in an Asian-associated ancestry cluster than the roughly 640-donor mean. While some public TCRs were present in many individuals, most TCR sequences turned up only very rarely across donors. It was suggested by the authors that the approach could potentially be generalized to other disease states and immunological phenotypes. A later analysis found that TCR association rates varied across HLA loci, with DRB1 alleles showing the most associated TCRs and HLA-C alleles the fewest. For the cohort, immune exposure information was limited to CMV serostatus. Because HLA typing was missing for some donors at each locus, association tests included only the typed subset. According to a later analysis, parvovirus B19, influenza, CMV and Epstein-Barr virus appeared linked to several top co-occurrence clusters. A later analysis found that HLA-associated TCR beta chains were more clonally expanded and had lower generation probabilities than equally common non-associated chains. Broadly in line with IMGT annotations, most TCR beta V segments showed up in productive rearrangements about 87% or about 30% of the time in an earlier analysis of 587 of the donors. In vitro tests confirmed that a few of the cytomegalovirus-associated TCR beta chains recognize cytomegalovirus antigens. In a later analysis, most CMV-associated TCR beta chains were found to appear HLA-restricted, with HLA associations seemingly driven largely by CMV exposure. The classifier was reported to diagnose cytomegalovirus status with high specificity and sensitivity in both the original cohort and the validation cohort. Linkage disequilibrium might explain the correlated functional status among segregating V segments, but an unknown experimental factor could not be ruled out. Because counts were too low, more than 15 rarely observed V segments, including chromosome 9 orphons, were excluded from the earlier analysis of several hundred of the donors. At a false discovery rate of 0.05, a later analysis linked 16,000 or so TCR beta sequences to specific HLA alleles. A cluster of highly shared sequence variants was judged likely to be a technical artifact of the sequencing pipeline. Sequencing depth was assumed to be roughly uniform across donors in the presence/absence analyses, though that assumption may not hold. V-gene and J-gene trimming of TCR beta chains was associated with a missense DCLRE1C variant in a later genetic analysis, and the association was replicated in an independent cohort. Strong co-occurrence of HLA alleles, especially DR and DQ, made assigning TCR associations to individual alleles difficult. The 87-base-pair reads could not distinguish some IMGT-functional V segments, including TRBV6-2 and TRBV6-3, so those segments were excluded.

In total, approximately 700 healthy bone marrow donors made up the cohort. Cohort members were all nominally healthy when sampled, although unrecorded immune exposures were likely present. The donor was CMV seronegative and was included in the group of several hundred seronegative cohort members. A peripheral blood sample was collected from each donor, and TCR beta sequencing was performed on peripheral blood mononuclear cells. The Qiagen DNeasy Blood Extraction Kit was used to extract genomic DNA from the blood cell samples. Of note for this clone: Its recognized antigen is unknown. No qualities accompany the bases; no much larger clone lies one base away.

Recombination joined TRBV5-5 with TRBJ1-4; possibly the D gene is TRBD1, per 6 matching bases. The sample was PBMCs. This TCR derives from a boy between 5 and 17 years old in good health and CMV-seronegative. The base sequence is TGTGCCAGCAGCTTGGATCTTAGCAGCAGGGGCACTAATGAAAAACTGTTTTTT. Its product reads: CASSLDLSSRGTNEKLFF. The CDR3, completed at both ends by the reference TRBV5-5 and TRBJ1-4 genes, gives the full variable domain DAGVTQSPTHLIKTRGQQVTLRCSPISGHKSVSWYQQVLGQGPQFIFQYYEKEERGRGNFPDRFSARQFPNYSSELNVNALLLGDSALYLCASSLDLSSRGTNEKLFFGSGTQLSVL.